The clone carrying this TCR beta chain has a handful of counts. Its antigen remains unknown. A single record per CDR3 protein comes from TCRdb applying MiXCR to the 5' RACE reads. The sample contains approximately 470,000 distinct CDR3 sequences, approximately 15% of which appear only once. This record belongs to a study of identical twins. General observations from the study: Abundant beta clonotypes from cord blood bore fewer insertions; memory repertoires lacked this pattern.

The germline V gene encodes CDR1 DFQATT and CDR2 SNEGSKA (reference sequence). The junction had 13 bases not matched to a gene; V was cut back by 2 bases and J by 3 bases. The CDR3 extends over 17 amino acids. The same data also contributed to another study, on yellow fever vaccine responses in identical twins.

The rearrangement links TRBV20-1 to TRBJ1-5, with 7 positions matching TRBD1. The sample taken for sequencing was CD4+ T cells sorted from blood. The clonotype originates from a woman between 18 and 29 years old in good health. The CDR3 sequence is CSARRGLNSQDNQPQHF. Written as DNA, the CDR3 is TGCAGTGCTAGAAGGGGGCTAAATTCGCAAGACAATCAGCCCCAGCATTTT.